This TCR beta chain was sequenced in a study of CD8+CD57+ T cells in acquired aplastic anemia. Trimming cost V 1 base and J 3 bases; bases outside gene matches: 2. The CDR3 spans 14 residues. Germline-derived CDR1 and CDR2 are LNHDA and SQIVND (reference sequence). Profiles of TCR beta VDJ and CDR3 were generated from a genomic DNA template. In TCRdb, the reads were re-called with MiXCR into one record per CDR3 protein. This sample yields under 350,000 distinct CDR3 sequences, of which approximately 58% are seen a single time; 1% to 1.5% belongs to the top ten. Whoever was chosen for sequencing had shown CD8+CD57+ cell expansion by flow cytometry. Points on this clonotype: Its antigen is currently unknown.

Study-wide points: Comparison of patients with controls identified around 30 shared CD8+ CDR3 sequences.

V gene TRBV19 combines with J gene TRBJ1-2; TRBD1 aligns across 7 bases. The sequenced sample was sorted CD4+, CD8+, or CD8+CD57+ T cells (not recorded which) from PBMCs. The sequence came from a human donor with aplastic anemia. CDR3 sequence reads: CASSIGQGDYGYTF. CDR3 bases: TGTGCCAGTAGTATAGGACAGGGTGACTATGGCTACACCTTC.